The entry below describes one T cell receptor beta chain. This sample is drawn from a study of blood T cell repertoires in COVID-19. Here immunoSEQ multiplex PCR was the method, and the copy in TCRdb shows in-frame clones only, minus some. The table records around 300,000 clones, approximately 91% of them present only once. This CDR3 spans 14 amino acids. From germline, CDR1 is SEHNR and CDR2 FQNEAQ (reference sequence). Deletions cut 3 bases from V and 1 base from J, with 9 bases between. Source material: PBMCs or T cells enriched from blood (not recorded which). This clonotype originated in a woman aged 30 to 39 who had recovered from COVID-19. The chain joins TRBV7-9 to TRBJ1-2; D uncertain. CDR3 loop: CASSFRDDNYGYTF. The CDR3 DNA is TGTGCCAGCAGCTTTCGAGATGATAACTATGGCTACACCTTC.